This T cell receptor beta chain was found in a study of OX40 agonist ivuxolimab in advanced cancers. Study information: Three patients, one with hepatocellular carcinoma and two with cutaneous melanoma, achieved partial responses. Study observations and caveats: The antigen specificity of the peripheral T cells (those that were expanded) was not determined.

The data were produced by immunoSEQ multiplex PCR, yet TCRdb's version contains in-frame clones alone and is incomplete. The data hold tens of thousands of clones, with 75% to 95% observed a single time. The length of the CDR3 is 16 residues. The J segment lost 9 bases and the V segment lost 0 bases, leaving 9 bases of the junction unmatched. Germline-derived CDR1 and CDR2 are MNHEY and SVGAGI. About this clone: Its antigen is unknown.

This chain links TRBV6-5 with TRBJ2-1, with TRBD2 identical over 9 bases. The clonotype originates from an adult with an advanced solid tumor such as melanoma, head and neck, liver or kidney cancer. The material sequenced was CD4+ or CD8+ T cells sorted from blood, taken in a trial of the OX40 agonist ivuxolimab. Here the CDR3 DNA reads TGTGCCAGCAGTTACTCGGGGACTAGCTCCGCGGGTGAGCAGTTCTTC. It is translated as CASSYSGTSSAGEQFF.